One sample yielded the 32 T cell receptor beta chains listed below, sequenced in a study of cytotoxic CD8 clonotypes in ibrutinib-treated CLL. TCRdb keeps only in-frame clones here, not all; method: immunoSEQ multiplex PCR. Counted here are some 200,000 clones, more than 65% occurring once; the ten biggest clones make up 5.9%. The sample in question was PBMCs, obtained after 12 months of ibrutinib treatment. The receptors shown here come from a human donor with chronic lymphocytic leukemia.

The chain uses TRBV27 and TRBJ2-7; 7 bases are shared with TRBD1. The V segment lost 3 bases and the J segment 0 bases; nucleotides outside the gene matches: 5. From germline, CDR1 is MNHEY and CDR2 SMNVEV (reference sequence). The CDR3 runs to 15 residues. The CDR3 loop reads CASSFLTGLSYEQYF. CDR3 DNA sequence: TGTGCCAGCAGTTTTCTGACAGGGCTCTCCTACGAGCAGTACTTC.

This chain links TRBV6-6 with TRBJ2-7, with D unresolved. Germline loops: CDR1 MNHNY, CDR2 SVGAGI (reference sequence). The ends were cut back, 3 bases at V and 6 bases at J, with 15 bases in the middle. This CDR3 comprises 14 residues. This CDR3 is CASSYLWPLSEQYF. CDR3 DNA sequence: TGTGCCAGCAGTTATCTCTGGCCCCTATCCGAGCAGTACTTC.

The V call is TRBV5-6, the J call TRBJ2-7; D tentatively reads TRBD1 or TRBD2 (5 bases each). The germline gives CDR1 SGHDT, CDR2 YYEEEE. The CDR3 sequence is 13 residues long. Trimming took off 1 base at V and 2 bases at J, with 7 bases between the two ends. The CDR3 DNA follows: TGTGCCAGCAGCTTGCGGGGCCCCTACGAGCAGTACTTC. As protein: CASSLRGPYEQYF.

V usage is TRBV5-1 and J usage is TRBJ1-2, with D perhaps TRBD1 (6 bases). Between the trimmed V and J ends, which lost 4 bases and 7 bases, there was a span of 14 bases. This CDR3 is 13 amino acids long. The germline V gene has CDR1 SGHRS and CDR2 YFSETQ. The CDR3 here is CASSNRESFGYTF. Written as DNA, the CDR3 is TGCGCCAGCAGCAACAGGGAAAGCTTTGGCTACACCTTC.

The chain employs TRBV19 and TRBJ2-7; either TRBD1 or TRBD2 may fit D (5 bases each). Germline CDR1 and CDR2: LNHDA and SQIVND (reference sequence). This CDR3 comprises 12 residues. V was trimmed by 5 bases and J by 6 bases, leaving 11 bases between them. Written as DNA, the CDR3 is TGTGCCAGTAGTCCGGAGAGGGGCGAGCAGTACTTC. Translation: CASSPERGEQYF.

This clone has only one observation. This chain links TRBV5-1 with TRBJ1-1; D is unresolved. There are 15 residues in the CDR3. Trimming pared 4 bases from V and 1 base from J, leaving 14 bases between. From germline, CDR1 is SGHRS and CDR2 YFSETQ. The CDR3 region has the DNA TGCGCCAGCAGCCTTGGACTGATTCAGAACACTGAAGCTTTCTTT. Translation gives CASSLGLIQNTEAFF.

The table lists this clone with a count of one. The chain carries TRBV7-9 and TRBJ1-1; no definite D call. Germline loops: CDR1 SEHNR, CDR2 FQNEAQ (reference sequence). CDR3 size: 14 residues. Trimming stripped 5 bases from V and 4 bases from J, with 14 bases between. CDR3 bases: TGTGCCAGCAGCCCCCGGGGAGGTCGCACTGAAGCTTTCTTT. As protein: CASSPRGGRTEAFF.

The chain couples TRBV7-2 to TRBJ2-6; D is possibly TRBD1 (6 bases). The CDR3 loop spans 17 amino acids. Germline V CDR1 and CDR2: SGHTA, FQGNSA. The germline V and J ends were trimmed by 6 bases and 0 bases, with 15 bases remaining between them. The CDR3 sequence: CASSLQGTRSGANVLTF. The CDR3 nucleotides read TGTGCCAGCAGTCTCCAGGGGACCCGCTCTGGGGCCAACGTCCTGACTTTC. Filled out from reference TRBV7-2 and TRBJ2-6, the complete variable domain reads GAGVSQSPSNKVTEKGKDVELRCDPISGHTALYWYRQSLGQGLEFLIYFQGNSAPDKSGLPSDRFSAERTGGSVSTLTIQRTQQEDSAVYLCASSLQGTRSGANVLTFGAGSRLTVL.

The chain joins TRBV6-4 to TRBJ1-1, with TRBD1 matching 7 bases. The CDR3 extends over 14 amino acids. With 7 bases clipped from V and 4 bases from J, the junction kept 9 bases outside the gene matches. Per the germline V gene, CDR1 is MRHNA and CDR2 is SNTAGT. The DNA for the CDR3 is TGTGCCAGCAAAAAGGGCAGGGGGGCCACTGAAGCTTTCTTT. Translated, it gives CASKKGRGATEAFF.

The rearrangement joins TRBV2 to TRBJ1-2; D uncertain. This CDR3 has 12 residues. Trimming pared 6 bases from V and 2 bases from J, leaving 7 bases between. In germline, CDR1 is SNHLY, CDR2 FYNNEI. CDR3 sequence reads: CASSALNYGYTF. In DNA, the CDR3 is TGTGCCAGCAGCGCATTAAACTATGGCTACACCTTC.

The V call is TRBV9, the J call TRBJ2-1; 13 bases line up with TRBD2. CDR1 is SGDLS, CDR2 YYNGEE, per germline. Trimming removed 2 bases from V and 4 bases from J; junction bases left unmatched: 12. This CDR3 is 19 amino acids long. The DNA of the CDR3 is TGTGCCAGCAGCGTTGACCCGGGACTAGCGGGGCGACAGTACAATGAGCAGTTCTTC. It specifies CASSVDPGLAGRQYNEQFF.

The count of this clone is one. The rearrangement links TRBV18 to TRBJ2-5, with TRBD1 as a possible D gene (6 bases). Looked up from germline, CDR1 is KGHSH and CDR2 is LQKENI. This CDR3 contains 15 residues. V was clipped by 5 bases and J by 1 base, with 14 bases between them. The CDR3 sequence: CASSVRPDSQETQYF. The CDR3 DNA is TGTGCCAGCTCAGTGAGACCGGACAGCCAAGAGACCCAGTACTTC.

The CDR3 DNA reads TGTGCCTGGCAAGCGACAGGGCAGGGCTCACTTAGGGAAAAACTGTTTTTT. Protein sequence: CAWQATGQGSLREKLFF. The chain joins TRBV30 to TRBJ1-4, with 7 bases identical to TRBD1. V gave up 5 bases and J gave up 8 bases; unmatched junction bases: 20. Germline values: CDR1 GTSNPN, CDR2 SVGIG (reference sequence). CDR3 length: 17 residues.

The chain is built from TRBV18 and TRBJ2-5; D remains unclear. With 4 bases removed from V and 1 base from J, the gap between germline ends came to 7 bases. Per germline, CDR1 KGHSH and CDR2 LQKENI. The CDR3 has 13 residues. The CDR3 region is CASSQGFQETQYF. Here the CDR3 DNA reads TGTGCCAGCTCACAGGGATTCCAAGAGACCCAGTACTTC. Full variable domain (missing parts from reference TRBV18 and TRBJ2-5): NAGVMQNPRHLVRRRGQEARLRCSPMKGHSHVYWYRQLPEEGLKFMVYLQKENIIDESGMPKERFSAEFPKEGPSILRIQQVVRGDSAAYFCASSQGFQETQYFGPGTRLLVL.

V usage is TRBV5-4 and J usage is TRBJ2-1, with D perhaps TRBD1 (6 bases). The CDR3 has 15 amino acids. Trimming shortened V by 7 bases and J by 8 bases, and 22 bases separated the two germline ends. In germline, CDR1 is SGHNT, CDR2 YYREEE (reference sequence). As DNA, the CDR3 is TGTGCCAGCTCGAGGCAGAGCGCCTCAGGGGATGAGCAGTTCTTC. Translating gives CASSRQSASGDEQFF.

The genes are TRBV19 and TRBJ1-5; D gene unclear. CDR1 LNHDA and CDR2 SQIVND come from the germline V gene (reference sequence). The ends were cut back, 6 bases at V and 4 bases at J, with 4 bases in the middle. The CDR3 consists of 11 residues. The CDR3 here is CASRGNQPQHF. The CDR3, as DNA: TGTGCCAGTAGAGGGAATCAGCCCCAGCATTTT.

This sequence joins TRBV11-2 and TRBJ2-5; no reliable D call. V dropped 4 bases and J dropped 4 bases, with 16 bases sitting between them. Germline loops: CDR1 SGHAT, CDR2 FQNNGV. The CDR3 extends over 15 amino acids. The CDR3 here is CASSSNGQIRETQYF. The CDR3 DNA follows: TGTGCCAGCAGCTCCAATGGGCAGATCAGAGAGACCCAGTACTTC.

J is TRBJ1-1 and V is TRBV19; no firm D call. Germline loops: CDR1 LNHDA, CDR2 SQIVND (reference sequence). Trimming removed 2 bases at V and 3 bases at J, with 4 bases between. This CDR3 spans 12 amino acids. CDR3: CASSISYTEAFF. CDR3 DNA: TGTGCCAGTAGTATAAGTTACACTGAAGCTTTCTTT.

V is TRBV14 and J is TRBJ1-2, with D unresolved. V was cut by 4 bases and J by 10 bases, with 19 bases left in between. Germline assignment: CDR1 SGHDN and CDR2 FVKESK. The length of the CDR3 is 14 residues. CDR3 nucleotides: TGTGCCAGCAGCCGATACGGGGTAGATGCCTTCTACACCTTC. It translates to CASSRYGVDAFYTF.

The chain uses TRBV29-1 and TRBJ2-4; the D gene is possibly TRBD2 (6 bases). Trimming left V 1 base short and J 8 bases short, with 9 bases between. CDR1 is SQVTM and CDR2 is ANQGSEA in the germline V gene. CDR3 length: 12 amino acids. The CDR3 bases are TGCAGCGTTGAAGGGGGGGTCGACATTCAGTACTTC. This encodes CSVEGGVDIQYF. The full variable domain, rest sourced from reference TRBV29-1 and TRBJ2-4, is SAVISQKPSRDICQRGTSLTIQCQVDSQVTMMFWYRQQPGQSLTLIATANQGSEATYESGFVIDKFPISRPNLTFSTLTVSNMSPEDSSIYLCSVEGGVDIQYFGAGTRLSVL.

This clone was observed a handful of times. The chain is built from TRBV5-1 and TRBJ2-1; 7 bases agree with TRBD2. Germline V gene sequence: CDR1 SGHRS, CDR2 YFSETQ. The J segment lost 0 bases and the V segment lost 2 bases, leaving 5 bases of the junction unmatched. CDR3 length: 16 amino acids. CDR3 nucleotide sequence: TGCGCCAGCAGCTTAGGGAAGCGGGACTCCTACAATGAGCAGTTCTTC. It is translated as CASSLGKRDSYNEQFF.

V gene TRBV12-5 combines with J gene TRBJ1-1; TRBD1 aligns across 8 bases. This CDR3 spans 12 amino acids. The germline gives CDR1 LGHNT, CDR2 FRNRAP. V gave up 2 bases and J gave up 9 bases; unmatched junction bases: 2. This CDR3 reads CASGLQGAKAFF. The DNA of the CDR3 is TGTGCTAGTGGTTTGCAGGGGGCGAAAGCTTTCTTT. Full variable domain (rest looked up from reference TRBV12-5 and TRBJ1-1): DARVTQTPRHKVTEMGQEVTMRCQPILGHNTVFWYRQTMMQGLELLAYFRNRAPLDDSGMPKDRFSAEMPDATLATLKIQPSEPRDSAVYFCASGLQGAKAFFGQGTRLTVV.

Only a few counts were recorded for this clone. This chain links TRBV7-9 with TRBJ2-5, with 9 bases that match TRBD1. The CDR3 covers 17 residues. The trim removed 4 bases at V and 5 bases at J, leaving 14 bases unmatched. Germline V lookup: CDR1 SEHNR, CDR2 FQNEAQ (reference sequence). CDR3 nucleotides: TGTGCCAGCAGCTATGCTCCTGGACAGGGGCCCTTGGAGACCCAGTACTTC. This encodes CASSYAPGQGPLETQYF.

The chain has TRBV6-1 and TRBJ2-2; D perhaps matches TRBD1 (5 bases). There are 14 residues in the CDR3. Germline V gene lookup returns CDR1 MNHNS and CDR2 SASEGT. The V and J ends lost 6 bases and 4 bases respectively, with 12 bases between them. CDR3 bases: TGTGCCAGCAGGGGCAGGGTGGGCACCGGGGAGCTGTTTTTT. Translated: CASRGRVGTGELFF.

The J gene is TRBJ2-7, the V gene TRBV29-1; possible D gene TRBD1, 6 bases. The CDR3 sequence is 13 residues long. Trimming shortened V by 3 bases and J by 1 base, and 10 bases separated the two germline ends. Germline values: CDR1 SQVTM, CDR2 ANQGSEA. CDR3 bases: TGCAGCGTTGAGGGACAACCTTCCTACGAGCAGTACTTC. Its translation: CSVEGQPSYEQYF.

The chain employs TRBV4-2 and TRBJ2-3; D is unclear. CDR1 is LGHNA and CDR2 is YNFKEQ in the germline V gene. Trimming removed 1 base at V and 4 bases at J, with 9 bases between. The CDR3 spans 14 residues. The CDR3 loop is CASSQVWPSDTQYF. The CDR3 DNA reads TGTGCCAGCAGCCAAGTCTGGCCATCAGATACGCAGTATTTT.

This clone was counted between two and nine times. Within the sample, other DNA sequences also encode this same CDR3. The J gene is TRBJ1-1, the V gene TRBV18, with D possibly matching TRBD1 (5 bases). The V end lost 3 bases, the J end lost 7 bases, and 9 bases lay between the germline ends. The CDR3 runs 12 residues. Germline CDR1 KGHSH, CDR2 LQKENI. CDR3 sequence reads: CASSPGTGEAFF. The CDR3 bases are TGTGCCAGCTCACCGGGGACGGGTGAAGCTTTCTTT.

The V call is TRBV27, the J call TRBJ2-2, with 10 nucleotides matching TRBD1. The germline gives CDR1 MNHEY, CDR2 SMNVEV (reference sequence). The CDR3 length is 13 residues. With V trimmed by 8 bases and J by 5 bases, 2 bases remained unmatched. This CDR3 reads CASQGQGTGELFF. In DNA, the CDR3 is TGTGCCAGCCAGGGACAGGGGACCGGGGAGCTGTTTTTT.

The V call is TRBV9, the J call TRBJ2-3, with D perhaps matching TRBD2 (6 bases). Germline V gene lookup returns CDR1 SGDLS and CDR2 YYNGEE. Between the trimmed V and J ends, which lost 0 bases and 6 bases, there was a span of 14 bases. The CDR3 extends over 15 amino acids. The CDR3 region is CASSVASGRMDTQYF. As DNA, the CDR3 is TGTGCCAGCAGCGTAGCGTCAGGGAGGATGGATACGCAGTATTTT.

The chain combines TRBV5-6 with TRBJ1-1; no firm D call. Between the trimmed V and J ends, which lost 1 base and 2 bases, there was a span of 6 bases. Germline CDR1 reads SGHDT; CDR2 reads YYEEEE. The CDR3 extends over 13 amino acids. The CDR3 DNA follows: TGTGCCAGCAGCTTGTCCAGCAACACTGAAGCTTTCTTT. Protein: CASSLSSNTEAFF.

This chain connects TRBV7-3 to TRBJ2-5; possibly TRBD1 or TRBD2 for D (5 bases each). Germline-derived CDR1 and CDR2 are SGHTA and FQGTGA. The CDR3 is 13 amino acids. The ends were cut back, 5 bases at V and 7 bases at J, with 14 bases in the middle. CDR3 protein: CASSHPSGGTQYF. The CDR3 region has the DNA TGTGCCAGCAGCCACCCAAGTGGGGGGACCCAGTACTTC. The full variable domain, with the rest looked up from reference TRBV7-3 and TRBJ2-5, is GAGVSQTPSNKVTEKGKYVELRCDPISGHTALYWYRQSLGQGPEFLIYFQGTGAADDSGLPNDRFFAVRPEGSVSTLKIQRTERGDSAVYLCASSHPSGGTQYFGPGTRLLVL.

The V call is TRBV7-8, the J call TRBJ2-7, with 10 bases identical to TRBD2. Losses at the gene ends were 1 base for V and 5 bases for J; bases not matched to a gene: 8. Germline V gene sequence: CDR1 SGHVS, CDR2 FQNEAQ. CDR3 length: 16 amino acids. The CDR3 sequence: CASSLVISSGRDEQYF. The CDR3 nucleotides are TGTGCCAGCAGCTTAGTGATTTCTAGCGGGAGAGACGAGCAGTACTTC.